The source of this T cell receptor beta chain is a study of T cell repertoires in cytomegalovirus infection. This clonotype was detected a few times. Antigen specificity is unknown. The CDR3 totals 15 residues. The V and J ends lost 5 bases and 5 bases respectively, with 19 bases between them. Germline V gene sequence: CDR1 SEHNR, CDR2 FQNEAQ (reference sequence). TCRdb fed the reads into MiXCR, producing one record per CDR3 protein. The table records tens of thousands of distinct CDR3 sequences, 40% to 50% of them present only once. This chain links TRBV7-9 with TRBJ2-7, with a tentative D call TRBD2 (6 bases). The source material was CD8+ T cells from cultured PBMCs, sampled from culture after CMV antigen stimulation. The TCR originated in a human donor in good health (CMV status not recorded). Some clones in this sample may be carry-over from other donors' samples. The CDR3, as DNA: TGTGCCAGCAGCCCTAAAGACTCCCCGGGGGACGAGCAGTACTTC. It translates to CASSPKDSPGDEQYF.